This T cell receptor (beta chain) was obtained from a study of blood T cell repertoires in COVID-19. Study in general: T cells, B-cell-depleted T cells, or PBMCs supplied cDNA or gDNA.

Here immunoSEQ multiplex PCR was the method, and the copy in TCRdb shows in-frame clones only, minus some. This table has 80,000 to 100,000 clones, approximately 79% appearing once. Sequences were obtained from peripheral blood. The receptor was isolated from an older man with active or convalescent COVID-19.

The CDR3 here is CASGPYTVGYGYTF. DNA of the CDR3: TGTGCCAGCGGGCCCTATACAGTGGGCTATGGCTACACCTTC. The chain employs TRBV11-3 and TRBJ1-2; D gene uncertain. The germline V gene encodes CDR1 SGHNT and CDR2 YENEEA. The V gene lost 8 bases and the J gene lost 4 bases, with 17 bases spanning the gap. The CDR3 totals 14 residues.